The 6 T cell receptor beta chains reported below all come from one sample, sequenced in a study of blood T cell repertoires in COVID-19. Sequencing used immunoSEQ multiplex PCR; TCRdb keeps in-frame clones, though not all of them. The table records some 400,000 clones, around 87% of them present only once. The specimen was peripheral blood. These receptors all stem from a woman aged 60-75 years with COVID-19, enrolled during active disease.

The chain joins TRBV19 to TRBJ1-2; 8 nucleotides align to TRBD1. CDR1 LNHDA and CDR2 SQIVND come from the germline V gene (reference sequence). The V gene end was trimmed by 7 bases and the J gene end by 5 bases; junction bases not matched to a gene: 9. CDR3 size: 14 residues. The CDR3 bases are TGTGCCAGTAATCGCGACAGGGGTCTTTATGGCTACACCTTC. This sequence encodes CASNRDRGLYGYTF.

The gene calls are TRBV7-8 and TRBJ2-7, with D possibly TRBD2 on 6 matching bases. V was cut by 1 base and J by 4 bases, with 11 bases left in between. Germline V gene data show CDR1 as SGHVS and CDR2 as FQNEAQ. The CDR3 contains 14 residues. The CDR3 DNA follows: TGTGCCAGCAGCTTAGTATCGGGAGTATACGAGCAGTACTTC. Translation gives CASSLVSGVYEQYF.

V and J are TRBV6-5 and TRBJ2-7; 8 bases align to TRBD1. This CDR3 contains 15 residues. Germline CDR1 and CDR2: MNHEY and SVGAGI. The V gene end was trimmed by 4 bases and the J gene end by 2 bases; junction bases not matched to a gene: 7. CDR3: CASSSNWDRTYEQYF. The CDR3 region has the DNA TGTGCCAGCAGTTCCAACTGGGACAGGACCTACGAGCAGTACTTC.

The V gene is TRBV28, the J gene TRBJ2-7; the D is unclear. The CDR3 contains 11 residues. Germline CDR1 is MDHEN and CDR2 is SYDVKM. Trimming took off 5 bases at V and 4 bases at J, with 6 bases between the two ends. CDR3: CASSLKYEQYF. The CDR3 nucleotides are TGTGCCAGCAGTCTTAAATACGAGCAGTACTTC.

V and J are TRBV6-1 and TRBJ1-5; D might be TRBD1 (6 bases). CDR1 and CDR2 (germline): MNHNS, SASEGT. V was clipped by 2 bases and J by 16 bases, with 21 bases between them. The CDR3 loop spans 14 amino acids. CDR3 sequence: CASSERAGTPSLHF. CDR3 coding DNA: TGTGCCAGCAGTGAACGGGCCGGGACACCTAGTCTCCATTTT.

The chain has TRBV19 and TRBJ2-7, with a weak D call TRBD2 (6 bases). This CDR3 has 13 amino acids. V was trimmed by 3 bases and J by 6 bases, leaving 12 bases between them. Germline CDR1 LNHDA, CDR2 SQIVND (reference sequence). The CDR3 DNA is TGTGCCAGTAGTATGGGAGCGGGCCGCGAGCAGTACTTC. This codes for CASSMGAGREQYF.